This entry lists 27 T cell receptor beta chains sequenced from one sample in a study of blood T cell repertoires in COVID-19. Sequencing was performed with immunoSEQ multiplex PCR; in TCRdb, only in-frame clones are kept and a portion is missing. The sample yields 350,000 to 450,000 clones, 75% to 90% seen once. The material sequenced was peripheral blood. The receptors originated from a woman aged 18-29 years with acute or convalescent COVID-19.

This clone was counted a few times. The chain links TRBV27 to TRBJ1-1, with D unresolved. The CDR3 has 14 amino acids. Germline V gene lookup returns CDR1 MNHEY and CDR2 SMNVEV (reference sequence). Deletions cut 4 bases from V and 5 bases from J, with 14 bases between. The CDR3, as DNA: TGTGCCAGCAGTTCCTGGGAGCTGAGAACTGAAGCTTTCTTT. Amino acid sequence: CASSSWELRTEAFF.

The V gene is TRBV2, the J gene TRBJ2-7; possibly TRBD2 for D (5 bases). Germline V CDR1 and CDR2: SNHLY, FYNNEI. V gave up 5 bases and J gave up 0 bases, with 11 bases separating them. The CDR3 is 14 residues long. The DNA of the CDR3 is TGTGCCAGCAGTTTCCGGGGAGACTCCTACGAGCAGTACTTC. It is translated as CASSFRGDSYEQYF.

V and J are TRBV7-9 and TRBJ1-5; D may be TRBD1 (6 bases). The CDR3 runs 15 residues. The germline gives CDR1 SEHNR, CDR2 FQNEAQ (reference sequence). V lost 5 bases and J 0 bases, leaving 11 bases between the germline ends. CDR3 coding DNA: TGTGCCAGCAGCGTCGGACAGAATAGCAATCAGCCCCAGCATTTT. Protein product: CASSVGQNSNQPQHF. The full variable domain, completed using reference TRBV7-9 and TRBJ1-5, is DTGVSQNPRHKITKRGQNVTFRCDPISEHNRLYWYRQTLGQGPEFLTYFQNEAQLEKSRLLSDRFSAERPKGSFSTLEIQRTEQGDSAMYLCASSVGQNSNQPQHFGDGTRLSIL.

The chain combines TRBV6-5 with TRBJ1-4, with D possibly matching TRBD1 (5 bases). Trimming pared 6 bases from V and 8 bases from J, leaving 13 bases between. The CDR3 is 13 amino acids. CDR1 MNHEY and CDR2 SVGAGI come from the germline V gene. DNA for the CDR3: TGTGCCAGCAGGAAGGGGCCCGGAGAAAAACTGTTTTTT. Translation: CASRKGPGEKLFF.

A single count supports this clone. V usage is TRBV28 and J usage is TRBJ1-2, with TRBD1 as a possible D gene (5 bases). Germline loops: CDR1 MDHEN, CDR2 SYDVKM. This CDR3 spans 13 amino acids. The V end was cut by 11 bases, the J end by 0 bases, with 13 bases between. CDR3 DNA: TGTGCCGGCGCGGGACCAGCTAACTATGGCTACACCTTC. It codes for CAGAGPANYGYTF.

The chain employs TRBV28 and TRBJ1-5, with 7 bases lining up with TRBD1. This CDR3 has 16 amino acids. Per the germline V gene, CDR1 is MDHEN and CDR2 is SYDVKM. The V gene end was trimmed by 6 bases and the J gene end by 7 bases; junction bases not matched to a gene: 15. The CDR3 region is CASSQVVGGARQPQHF. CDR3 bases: TGTGCCAGCAGCCAAGTGGTAGGGGGCGCAAGGCAGCCCCAGCATTTT.

In DNA, the CDR3 is TGTGCCAGCACCTCAACAGGGGTTGGGCCACAAGCTTTCTTT. Translation gives CASTSTGVGPQAFF. This chain links TRBV6-5 with TRBJ1-1, with TRBD1 identical over 7 bases. Per the germline V gene, CDR1 is MNHEY and CDR2 is SVGAGI. V was pared by 7 bases and J by 9 bases, with 14 bases of the junction left unmatched. The CDR3 length is 14 residues.

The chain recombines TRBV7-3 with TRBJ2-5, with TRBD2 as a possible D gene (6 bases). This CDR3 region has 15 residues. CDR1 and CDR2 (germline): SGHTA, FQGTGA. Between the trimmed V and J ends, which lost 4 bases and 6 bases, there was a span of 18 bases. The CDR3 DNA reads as TGTGCCAGCAGCTGTCGGGACTGGAGGGCCAAGACCCAGTACTTC. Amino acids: CASSCRDWRAKTQYF.

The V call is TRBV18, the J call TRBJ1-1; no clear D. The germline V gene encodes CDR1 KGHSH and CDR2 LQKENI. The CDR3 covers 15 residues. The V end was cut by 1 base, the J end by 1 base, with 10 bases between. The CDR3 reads CASSPLNTGNTEAFF. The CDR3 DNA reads TGTGCCAGCTCACCACTAAATACGGGGAACACTGAAGCTTTCTTT.

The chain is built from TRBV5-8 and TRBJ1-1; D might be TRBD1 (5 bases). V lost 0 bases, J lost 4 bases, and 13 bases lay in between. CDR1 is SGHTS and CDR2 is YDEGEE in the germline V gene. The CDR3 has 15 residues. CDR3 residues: CASSLEAGRVTEAFF. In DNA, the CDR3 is TGTGCCAGCAGCTTGGAAGCAGGGAGGGTCACTGAAGCTTTCTTT. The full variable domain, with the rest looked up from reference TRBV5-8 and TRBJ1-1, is EAGVTQSPTHLIKTRGQQATLRCSPISGHTSVYWYQQALGLGLQFLLWYDEGEERNRGNFPPRFSGRQFPNYSSELNVNALELEDSALYLCASSLEAGRVTEAFFGQGTRLTVV.

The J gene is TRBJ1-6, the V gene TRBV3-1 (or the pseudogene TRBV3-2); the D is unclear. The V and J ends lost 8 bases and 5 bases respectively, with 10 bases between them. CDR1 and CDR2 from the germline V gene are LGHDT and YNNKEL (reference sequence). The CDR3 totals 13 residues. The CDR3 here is CASGEPNNSPLHF. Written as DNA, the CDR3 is TGTGCCAGCGGAGAACCGAATAATTCACCCCTCCACTTT.

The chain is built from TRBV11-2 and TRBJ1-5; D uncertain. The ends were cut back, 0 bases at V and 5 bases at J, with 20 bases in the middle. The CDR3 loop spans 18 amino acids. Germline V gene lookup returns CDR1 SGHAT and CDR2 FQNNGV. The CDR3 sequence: CASSLDRAGPRADQPQHF. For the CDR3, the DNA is TGTGCCAGCAGCTTAGATCGAGCAGGTCCGCGGGCCGATCAGCCCCAGCATTTT.

CDR3 in amino acids: CASSEGDRESYEQYF. In DNA form, the CDR3 reads TGTGCCAGCAGTGAAGGGGACAGGGAATCCTACGAGCAGTACTTC. The chain couples TRBV6-1 to TRBJ2-7; TRBD1 aligns across 9 bases. This CDR3 contains 15 residues. With 1 base clipped from V and 1 base from J, the junction kept 2 bases outside the gene matches. Per the germline V gene, CDR1 is MNHNS and CDR2 is SASEGT.

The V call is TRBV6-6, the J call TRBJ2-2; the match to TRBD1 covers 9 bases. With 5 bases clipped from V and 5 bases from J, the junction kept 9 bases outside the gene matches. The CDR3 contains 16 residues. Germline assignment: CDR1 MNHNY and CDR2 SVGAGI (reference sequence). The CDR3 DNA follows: TGTGCCAGCAGTCCCGCGACAGGGGGTTGGACCGGGGAGCTGTTTTTT. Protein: CASSPATGGWTGELFF.

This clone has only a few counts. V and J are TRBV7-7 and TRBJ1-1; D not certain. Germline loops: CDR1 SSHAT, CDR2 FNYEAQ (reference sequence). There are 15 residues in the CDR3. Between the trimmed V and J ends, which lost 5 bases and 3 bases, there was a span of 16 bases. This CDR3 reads CASSPSDRMDTEAFF. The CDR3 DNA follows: TGTGCCAGCAGCCCTAGTGATCGGATGGACACTGAAGCTTTCTTT.

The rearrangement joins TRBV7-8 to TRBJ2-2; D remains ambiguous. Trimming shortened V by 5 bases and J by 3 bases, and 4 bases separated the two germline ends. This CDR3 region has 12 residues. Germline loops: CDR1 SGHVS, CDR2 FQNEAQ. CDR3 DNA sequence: TGTGCCAGCAGCCCATACACCGGGGAGCTGTTTTTT. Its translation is CASSPYTGELFF.

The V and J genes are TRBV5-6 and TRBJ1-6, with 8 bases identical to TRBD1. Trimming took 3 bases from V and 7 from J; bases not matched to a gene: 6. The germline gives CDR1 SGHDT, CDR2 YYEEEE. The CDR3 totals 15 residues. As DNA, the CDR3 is TGTGCCAGCAGCTGGACAGGGTCCCCGAATTCACCCCTCCACTTT. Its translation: CASSWTGSPNSPLHF.

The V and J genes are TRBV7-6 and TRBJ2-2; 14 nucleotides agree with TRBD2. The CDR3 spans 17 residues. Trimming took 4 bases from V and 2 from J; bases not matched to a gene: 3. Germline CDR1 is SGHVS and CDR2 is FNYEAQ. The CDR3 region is CASSSGLAGENTGELFF. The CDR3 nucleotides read TGTGCCAGCAGCTCGGGACTAGCGGGGGAAAACACCGGGGAGCTGTTTTTT.

DNA for the CDR3: TGTGCCAGCAGTGATAACTCGGGACAGGATTCACCCCTCCACTTT. This translates into CASSDNSGQDSPLHF. This chain uses TRBV2 with TRBJ1-6; TRBD1 agrees at 8 bases. V gave up 3 bases and J gave up 8 bases; unmatched junction bases: 6. The CDR3 loop spans 15 amino acids. Germline V gives CDR1 SNHLY, CDR2 FYNNEI.

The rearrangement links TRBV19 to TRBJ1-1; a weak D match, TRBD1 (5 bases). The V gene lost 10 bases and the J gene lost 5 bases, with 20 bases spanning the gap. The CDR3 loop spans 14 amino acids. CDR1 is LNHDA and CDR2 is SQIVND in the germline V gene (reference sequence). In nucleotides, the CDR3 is TGTGCCACCGTGAACCAGGGCGGTGGGACTGAAGCTTTCTTT. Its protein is CATVNQGGGTEAFF.

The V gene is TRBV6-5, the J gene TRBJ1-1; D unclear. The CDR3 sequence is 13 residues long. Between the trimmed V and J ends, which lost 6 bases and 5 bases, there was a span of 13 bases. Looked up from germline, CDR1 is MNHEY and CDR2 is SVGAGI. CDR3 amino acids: CASSLEGNTEAFF. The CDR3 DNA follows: TGTGCCAGCAGCTTGGAGGGTAATACTGAAGCTTTCTTT.

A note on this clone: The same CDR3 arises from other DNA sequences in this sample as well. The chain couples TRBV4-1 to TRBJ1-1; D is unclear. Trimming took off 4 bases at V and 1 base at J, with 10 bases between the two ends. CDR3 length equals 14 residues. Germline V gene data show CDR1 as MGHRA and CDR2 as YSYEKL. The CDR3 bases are TGCGCCAGCAGCCCAGGACGGGGGAACACTGAAGCTTTCTTT. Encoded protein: CASSPGRGNTEAFF.

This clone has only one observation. The CDR3: CASSKAASGFNNEQFF. CDR3 DNA sequence: TGTGCCAGCAGCAAAGCGGCTAGCGGTTTCAACAATGAGCAGTTCTTC. The chain couples TRBV21-1 to TRBJ2-1; no check of the table's D call, TRBD2, against the DNA was made. TRBV21-1 is assigned pseudogene status. The CDR3 spans 16 residues.

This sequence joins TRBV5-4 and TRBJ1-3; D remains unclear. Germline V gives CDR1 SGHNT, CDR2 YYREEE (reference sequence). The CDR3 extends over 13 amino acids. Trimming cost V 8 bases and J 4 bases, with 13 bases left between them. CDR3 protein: CASTGSPGNTIYF. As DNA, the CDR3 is TGTGCCAGTACGGGTTCGCCCGGAAACACCATATATTTT.

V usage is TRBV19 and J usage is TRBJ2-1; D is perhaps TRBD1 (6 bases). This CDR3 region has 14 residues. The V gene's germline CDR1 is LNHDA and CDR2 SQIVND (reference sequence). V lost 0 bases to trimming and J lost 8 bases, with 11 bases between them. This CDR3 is CASSIDRGSYEQFF. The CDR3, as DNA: TGTGCCAGTAGTATAGATAGGGGGAGTTATGAGCAGTTCTTC.

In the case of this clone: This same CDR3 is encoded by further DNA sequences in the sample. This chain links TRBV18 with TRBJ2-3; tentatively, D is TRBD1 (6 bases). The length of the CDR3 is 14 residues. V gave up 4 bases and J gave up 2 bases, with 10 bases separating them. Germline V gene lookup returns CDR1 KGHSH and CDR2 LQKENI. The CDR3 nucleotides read TGTGCCAGCTCACTTTGGACAGTCACAGATACGCAGTATTTT. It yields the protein CASSLWTVTDTQYF.

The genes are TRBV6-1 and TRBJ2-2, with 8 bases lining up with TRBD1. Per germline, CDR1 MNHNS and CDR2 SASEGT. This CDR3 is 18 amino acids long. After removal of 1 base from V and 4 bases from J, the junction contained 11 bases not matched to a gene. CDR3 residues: CASSEGSPGQVFTGELFF. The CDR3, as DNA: TGTGCCAGCAGTGAAGGGTCCCCGGGACAGGTATTCACCGGGGAGCTGTTTTTT.